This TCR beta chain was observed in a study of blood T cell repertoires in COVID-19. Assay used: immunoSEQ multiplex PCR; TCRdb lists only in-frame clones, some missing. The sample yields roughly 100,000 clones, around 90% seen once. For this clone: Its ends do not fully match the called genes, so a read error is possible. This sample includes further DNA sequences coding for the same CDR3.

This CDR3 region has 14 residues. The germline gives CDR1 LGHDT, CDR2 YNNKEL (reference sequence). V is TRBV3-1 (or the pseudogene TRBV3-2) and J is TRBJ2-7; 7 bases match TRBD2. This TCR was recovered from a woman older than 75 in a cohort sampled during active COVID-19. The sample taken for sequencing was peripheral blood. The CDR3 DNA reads TGTGCTAGCAGCCGGGGGGACTTCTCCTACGAGCAGTACTTC. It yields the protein CASSRGDFSYEQYF.